This is a list of T cell receptor beta chains from one sample in a study of T cell repertoires in cytomegalovirus infection. Via MiXCR, TCRdb re-called the reads, giving one row per CDR3 protein. The sample holds about 98,000 distinct CDR3 sequences, 16% seen once. Sequencing was performed on PBMCs. These TCRs come from a human donor in good health (CMV status not recorded). Some clones in this sample may be carry-over from other donors' samples. Both conserved end residues are part of each CDR3. A D gene is named only where the DNA matches it firmly. Expanded clones get a size class; other rows say once, few or many, or leave the size out.

many | - | TRBJ2-7 | TRBV12-3/TRBV12-4 | TGTGCCAGCAGTTCCTACAGGGACTACGAGCAGTACTTC | CASSSYRDYEQYF
- | TRBD1 | TRBJ1-5 | TRBV20-1 | TGCAGTGCGACTCAGGGGGCCGCAGGAAGCAATCAGCCCCAGCATTTT | CSATQGAAGSNQPQHF
- | TRBD1 | TRBJ1-1 | TRBV6-2/TRBV6-3 | TGTGCCAGCAGTGACAGGGGGCGCCCCGCTTTCTTT | CASSDRGRPAFF
many | TRBD1 | TRBJ2-7 | TRBV7-2 | TGTGCCAGCAGCTTATTCGGGACAGGGGTCGAGCAGTACTTC | CASSLFGTGVEQYF
many | - | TRBJ1-2 | TRBV7-6 | TGTGCCAGCAACAATAACTATGGCTACACCTTC | CASNNNYGYTF
many | TRBD1 | TRBJ2-1 | TRBV2 | TGTGCCACGGCCCAGGGACAGTCCTACAATGAGCAGTTCTTC | CATAQGQSYNEQFF
few | - | TRBJ1-1 | TRBV12-3/TRBV12-4 | TGTGCCAGCAGCCCCCTGGGTAGGGTTCCTTTCTTT | CASSPLGRVPFF
- | - | TRBJ1-6 | TRBV6-6 | TGTGCCAGCAGTTACTCGAGGCCTGAGACTTCACCCCTCCACTTT | CASSYSRPETSPLHF
few | - | TRBJ1-1 | TRBV7-3 | TGTGCCAGCAGCCCCGGTGTGGTCAACACTGAAGCTTTCTTT | CASSPGVVNTEAFF
- | - | TRBJ1-2 | TRBV12-3/TRBV12-4 | TGTGCCAGCAGTATTCAGCCTAACTATGGCTACACCTTC | CASSIQPNYGYTF
few | - | TRBJ2-3 | TRBV2 | TGTGCCAGCAGAAGGCTTAACACAGATACGCAGTATTTT | CASRRLNTDTQYF
few | - | TRBJ2-7 | TRBV4-3 | TGCGCCAGCAGCCAAGAACGGTGGAACGACGAGCAGTACTTC | CASSQERWNDEQYF
- | - | TRBJ2-7 | TRBV2 | TGTGCCAGCAGATCTGGGACGTACTCCTACGAGCAGTACTTC | CASRSGTYSYEQYF
few | - | TRBJ1-2 | TRBV4-1 | TGCGCCAGCAGCCAAGTATTCTGGCAGGAAGGTGGCTACACCTTC | CASSQVFWQEGGYTF
few | - | TRBJ1-1 | TRBV12-3/TRBV12-4 | TGTGCCAGCAGGGGCAGGGTAGTAAACACTGAAGCTTTCTTT | CASRGRVVNTEAFF
- | - | TRBJ1-5 | TRBV20-1 | TGCAGTGCTAGCCTTGCGGAGGGGCAGCCCCAGCATTTT | CSASLAEGQPQHF